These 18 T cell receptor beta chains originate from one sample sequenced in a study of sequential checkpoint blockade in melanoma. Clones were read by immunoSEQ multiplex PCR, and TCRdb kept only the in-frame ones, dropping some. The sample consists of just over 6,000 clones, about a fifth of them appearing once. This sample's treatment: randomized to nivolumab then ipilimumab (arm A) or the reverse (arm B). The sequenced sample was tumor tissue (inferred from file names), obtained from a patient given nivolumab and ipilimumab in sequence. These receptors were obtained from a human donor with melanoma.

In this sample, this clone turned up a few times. Here the CDR3 reads CASSQDPGQSLVSNSPLHF. The CDR3 DNA reads TGCGCCAGCAGCCAAGATCCCGGGCAGTCCCTGGTGTCTAATTCACCCCTCCACTTT. V is TRBV4-1 and J is TRBJ1-6; no firm D call. Trimming cost V 0 bases and J 6 bases, with 21 bases left between them. This CDR3 is 19 amino acids long. In germline, CDR1 is MGHRA, CDR2 YSYEKL.

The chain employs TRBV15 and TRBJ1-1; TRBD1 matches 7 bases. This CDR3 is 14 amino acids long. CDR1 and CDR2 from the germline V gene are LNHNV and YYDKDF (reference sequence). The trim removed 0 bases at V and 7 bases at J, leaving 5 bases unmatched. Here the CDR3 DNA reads TGTGCCACCAGCAGAGATATGACAGGGATTGAAGCTTTCTTT. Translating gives CATSRDMTGIEAFF.

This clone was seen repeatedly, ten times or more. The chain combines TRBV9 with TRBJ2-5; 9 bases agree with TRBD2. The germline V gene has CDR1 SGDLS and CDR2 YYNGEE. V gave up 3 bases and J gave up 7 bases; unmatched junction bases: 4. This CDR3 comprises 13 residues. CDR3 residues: CASSGAGGRTQYF. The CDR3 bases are TGTGCCAGCAGCGGTGCGGGAGGGCGGACCCAGTACTTC.

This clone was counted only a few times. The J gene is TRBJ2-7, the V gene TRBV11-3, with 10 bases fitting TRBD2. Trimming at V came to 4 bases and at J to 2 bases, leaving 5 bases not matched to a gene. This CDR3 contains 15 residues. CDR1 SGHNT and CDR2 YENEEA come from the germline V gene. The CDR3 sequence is CASSSGLASPYEQYF. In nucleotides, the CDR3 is TGTGCCAGCAGCTCGGGACTAGCGTCACCCTACGAGCAGTACTTC.

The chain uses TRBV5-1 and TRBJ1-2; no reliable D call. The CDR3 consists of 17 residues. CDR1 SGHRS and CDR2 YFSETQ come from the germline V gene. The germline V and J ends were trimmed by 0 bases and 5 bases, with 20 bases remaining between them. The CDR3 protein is CASSLVGDRLLDYGYTF. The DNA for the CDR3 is TGCGCCAGCAGCTTGGTCGGGGATAGGCTCCTGGATTATGGCTACACCTTC.

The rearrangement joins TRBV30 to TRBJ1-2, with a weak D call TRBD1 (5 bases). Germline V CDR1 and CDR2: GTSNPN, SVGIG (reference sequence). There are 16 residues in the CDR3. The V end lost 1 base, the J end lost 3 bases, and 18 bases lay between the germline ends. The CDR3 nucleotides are TGTGCCTGGAGTGCTATTCGGGGGAGCACTTACTATGGCTACACCTTC. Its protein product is CAWSAIRGSTYYGYTF.

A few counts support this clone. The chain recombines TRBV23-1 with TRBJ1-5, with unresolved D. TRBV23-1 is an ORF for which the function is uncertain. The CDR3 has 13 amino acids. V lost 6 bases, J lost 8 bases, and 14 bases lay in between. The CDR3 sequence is CASSQDPKEPQHF. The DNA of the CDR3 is TGCGCCAGCAGCCAAGATCCCAAGGAGCCCCAGCATTTT.

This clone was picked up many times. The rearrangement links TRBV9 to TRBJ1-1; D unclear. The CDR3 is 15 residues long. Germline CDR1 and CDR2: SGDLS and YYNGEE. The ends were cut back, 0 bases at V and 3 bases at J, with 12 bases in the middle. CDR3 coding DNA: TGTGCCAGCAGCGTAGGGAGGTCCGGGTACACTGAAGCTTTCTTT. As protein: CASSVGRSGYTEAFF.

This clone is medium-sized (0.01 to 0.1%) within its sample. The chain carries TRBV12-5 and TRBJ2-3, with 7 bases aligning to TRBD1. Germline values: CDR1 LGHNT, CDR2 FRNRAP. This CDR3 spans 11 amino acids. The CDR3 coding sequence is TGTGCCTCCCAGGGGGATGATACGCAGTATTTT. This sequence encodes CASQGDDTQYF.

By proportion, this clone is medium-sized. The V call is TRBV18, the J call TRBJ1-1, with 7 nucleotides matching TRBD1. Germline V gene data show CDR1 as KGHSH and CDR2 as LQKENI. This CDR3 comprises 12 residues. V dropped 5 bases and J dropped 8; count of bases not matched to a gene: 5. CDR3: CASSSLQGEAFF. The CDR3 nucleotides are TGTGCCAGCTCATCCTTACAGGGGGAAGCTTTCTTT.

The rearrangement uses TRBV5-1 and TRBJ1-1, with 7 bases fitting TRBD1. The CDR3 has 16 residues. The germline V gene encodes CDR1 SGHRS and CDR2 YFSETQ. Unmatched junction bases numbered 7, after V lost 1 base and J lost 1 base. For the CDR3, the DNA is TGCGCCAGCAGCTTGTTAACAGGGGCTCAGAACACTGAAGCTTTCTTT. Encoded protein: CASSLLTGAQNTEAFF.

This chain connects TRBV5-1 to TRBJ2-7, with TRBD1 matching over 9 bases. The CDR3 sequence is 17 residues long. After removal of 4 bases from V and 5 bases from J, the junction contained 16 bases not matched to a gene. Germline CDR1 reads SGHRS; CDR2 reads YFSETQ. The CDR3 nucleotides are TGCGCCAGCAGCCTATCGTTAACCGGGACAGGGCCCCACGAGCAGTACTTC. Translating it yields CASSLSLTGTGPHEQYF.

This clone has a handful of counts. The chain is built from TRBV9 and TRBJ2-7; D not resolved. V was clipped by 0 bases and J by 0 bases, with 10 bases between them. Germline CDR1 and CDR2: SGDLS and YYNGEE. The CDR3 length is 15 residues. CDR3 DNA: TGTGCCAGCAGCGTAGGGCCGAGGAGCTCCTACGAGCAGTACTTC. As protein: CASSVGPRSSYEQYF.

CDR3 residues: CASSHGVGVFREQYF. The CDR3 nucleotides are TGTGCCAGCAGCCACGGAGTGGGAGTGTTTCGGGAGCAGTACTTC. The genes are TRBV14 and TRBJ2-7; tentatively, D is TRBD2 (5 bases). CDR1 is SGHDN and CDR2 is FVKESK in the germline V gene. Trimming removed 3 bases from V and 7 bases from J, with 19 bases in between. This CDR3 has 15 residues.

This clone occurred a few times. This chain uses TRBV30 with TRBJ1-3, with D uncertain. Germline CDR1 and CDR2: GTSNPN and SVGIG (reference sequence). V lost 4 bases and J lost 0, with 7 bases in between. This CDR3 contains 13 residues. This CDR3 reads CAWNTFSGNTIYF. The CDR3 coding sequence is TGTGCCTGGAACACATTCTCTGGAAACACCATATATTTT.

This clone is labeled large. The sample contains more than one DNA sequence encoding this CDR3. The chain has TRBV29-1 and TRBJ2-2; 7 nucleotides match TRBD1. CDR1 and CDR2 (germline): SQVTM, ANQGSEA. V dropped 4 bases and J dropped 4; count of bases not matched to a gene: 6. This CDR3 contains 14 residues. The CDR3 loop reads CSVGQGDATGELFF. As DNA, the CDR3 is TGCAGCGTTGGTCAGGGGGATGCCACCGGGGAGCTGTTTTTT.

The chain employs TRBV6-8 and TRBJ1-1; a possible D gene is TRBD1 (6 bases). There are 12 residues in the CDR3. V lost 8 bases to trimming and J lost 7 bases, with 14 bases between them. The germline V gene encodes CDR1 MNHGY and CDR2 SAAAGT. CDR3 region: CASRAGVGEAFF. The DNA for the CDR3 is TGTGCCAGCCGAGCAGGGGTCGGTGAAGCTTTCTTT.

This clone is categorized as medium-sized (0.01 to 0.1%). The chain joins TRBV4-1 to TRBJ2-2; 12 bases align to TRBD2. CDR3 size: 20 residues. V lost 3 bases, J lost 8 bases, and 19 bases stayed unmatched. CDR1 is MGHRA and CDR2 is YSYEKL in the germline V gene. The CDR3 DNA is TGCGCCAGCAGCCACTTCGGACTAGCGGGACCGGATAGCTCATCTGGGGAGCTGTTTTTT. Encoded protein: CASSHFGLAGPDSSSGELFF.